The next 7 T cell receptor beta chains were all read from a single sample in a study of OX40 agonist ivuxolimab in advanced cancers. Libraries were prepared by immunoSEQ multiplex PCR; TCRdb keeps only in-frame clonotypes and omits some of them. The table lists 45,000 to 65,000 clones, roughly 86% of them singletons. Sequencing used CD4+ or CD8+ T cells sorted from blood, obtained in a trial of the OX40 agonist ivuxolimab. All receptors come from an adult with an advanced solid tumor such as melanoma, head and neck, liver or kidney cancer.

The chain combines TRBV5-1 with TRBJ2-7, with no clear D. CDR3 size: 15 residues. V gave up 0 bases and J gave up 1 base, with 11 bases separating them. Germline CDR1 SGHRS, CDR2 YFSETQ. CDR3 sequence reads: CASSLEFGRSYEQYF. The DNA of the CDR3 is TGCGCCAGCAGCTTGGAATTCGGCAGGTCCTACGAGCAGTACTTC. Filled out from reference TRBV5-1 and TRBJ2-7, the complete variable domain reads KAGVTQTPRYLIKTRGQQVTLSCSPISGHRSVSWYQQTPGQGLQFLFEYFSETQRNKGNFPGRFSGRQFSNSRSEMNVSTLELGDSALYLCASSLEFGRSYEQYFGPGTRLTVT.

The CDR3 is CASSRGGPTEAFF. CDR3 DNA sequence: TGTGCCAGCAGCCGGGGGGGGCCCACTGAAGCTTTCTTT. The chain combines TRBV28 with TRBJ1-1; D may be TRBD1 (6 bases). V lost 6 bases, J lost 4 bases, and 12 bases lay in between. CDR3 size: 13 residues. Germline-derived CDR1 and CDR2 are MDHEN and SYDVKM.

The chain joins TRBV19 to TRBJ1-5; D gene unclear. In germline, CDR1 is LNHDA, CDR2 SQIVND (reference sequence). V dropped 0 bases and J dropped 4 bases, with 1 base sitting between them. This CDR3 is built from 12 residues. The CDR3 DNA reads TGTGCCAGTAGTATAGAGAATCAGCCCCAGCATTTT. As protein: CASSIENQPQHF. Supplemented by reference TRBV19 and TRBJ1-5, the full variable domain reads DGGITQSPKYLFRKEGQNVTLSCEQNLNHDAMYWYRQDPGQGLRLIYYSQIVNDFQKGDIAEGYSVSREKKESFPLTVTSAQKNPTAFYLCASSIENQPQHFGDGTRLSIL.

The CDR3 reads CASSLGTSWSSYEQYF. CDR3 nucleotide sequence: TGTGCCAGCAGTTTGGGGACATCTTGGAGCTCCTACGAGCAGTACTTC. The chain joins TRBV27 to TRBJ2-7; TRBD1 might be the D (6 bases). Trimming removed 3 bases at V and 0 bases at J, with 15 bases between. The CDR3 extends over 16 amino acids. The germline V gene has CDR1 MNHEY and CDR2 SMNVEV (reference sequence).

V usage is TRBV5-1 and J usage is TRBJ2-5; D remains unclear. Germline CDR1 is SGHRS and CDR2 is YFSETQ. Trimming removed 4 bases at V and 5 bases at J, with 12 bases between. The CDR3 is made up of 13 amino acids. This chain's CDR3 is CASSDRVTETQYF. The CDR3 DNA reads as TGCGCCAGCAGCGATCGGGTTACGGAGACCCAGTACTTC.

This clone was found a few times. A junction end diverges from the germline sequence, so it may reflect a read error. The rearrangement uses TRBV7-7 and TRBJ2-7; D possibly corresponds to TRBD1 (5 bases). This CDR3 contains 14 residues. Germline CDR1 SSHAT, CDR2 FNYEAQ (reference sequence). CDR3 amino acids: CASSPGQGSHEQYF. The DNA for the CDR3 is TGTGCTAGCAGCCCCGGTCAGGGTTCCCACGAGCAGTACTTC.

A single count supports this clone. This CDR3 reads CASSQEGAETQYF. DNA of the CDR3: TGTGCCAGCAGCCAAGAAGGAGCGGAGACCCAGTACTTC. The V and J genes are TRBV4-2 and TRBJ2-5; D is ambiguous. CDR1 is LGHNA and CDR2 is YNFKEQ in the germline V gene. Trimming took 0 bases from V and 5 from J, leaving 7 bases between them. CDR3 length: 13 residues.